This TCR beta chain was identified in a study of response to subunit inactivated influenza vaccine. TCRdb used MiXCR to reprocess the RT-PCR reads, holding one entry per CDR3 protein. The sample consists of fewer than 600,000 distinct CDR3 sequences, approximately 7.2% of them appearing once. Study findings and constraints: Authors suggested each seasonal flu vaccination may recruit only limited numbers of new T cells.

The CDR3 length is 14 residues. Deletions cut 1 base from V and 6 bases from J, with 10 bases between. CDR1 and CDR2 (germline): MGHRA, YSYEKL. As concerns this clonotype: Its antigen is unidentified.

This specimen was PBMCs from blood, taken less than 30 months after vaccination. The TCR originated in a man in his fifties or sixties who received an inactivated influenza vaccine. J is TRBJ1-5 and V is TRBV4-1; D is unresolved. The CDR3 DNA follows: TGCGCCAGCAGCCAAGTACCGGGGATTCAGCCCCAGCATTTT. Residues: CASSQVPGIQPQHF.